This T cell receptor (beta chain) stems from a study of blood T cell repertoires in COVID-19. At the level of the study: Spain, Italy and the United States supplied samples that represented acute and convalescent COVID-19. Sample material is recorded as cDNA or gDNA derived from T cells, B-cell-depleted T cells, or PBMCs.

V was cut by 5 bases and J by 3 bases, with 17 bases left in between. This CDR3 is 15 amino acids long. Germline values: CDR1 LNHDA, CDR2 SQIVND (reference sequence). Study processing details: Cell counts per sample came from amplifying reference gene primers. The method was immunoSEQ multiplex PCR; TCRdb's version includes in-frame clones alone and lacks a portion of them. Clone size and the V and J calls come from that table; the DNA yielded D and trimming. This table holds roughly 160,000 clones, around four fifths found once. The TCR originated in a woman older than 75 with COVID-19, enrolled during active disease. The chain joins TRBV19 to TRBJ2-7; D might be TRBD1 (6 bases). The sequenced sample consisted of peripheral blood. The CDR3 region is CASSPQGIRDYEQYF. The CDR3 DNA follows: TGTGCCAGTAGTCCTCAGGGGATTCGTGACTACGAGCAGTACTTC.